Following are 16 T cell receptor beta chains from one sample sequenced in a study of T cells in localized non-small cell lung cancer. TCRdb keeps only in-frame clones here, not all; method: immunoSEQ multiplex PCR. Among about 12,000 clones listed, under 90% were seen once. The sequenced sample was peripheral blood, obtained before any cancer treatment. The receptors originated from a male donor older than 55 with stage I lung adenocarcinoma.

This CDR3 reads CASSPYLPGQGSNTEAFF. CDR3 bases: TGTGCCAGCAGCCCCTACCTCCCGGGACAGGGTTCAAACACTGAAGCTTTCTTT. The chain employs TRBV9 and TRBJ1-1; 9 nucleotides agree with TRBD1. CDR3 size: 18 residues. The V gene's germline CDR1 is SGDLS and CDR2 YYNGEE. V dropped 4 bases and J dropped 2; count of bases not matched to a gene: 15.

This rearrangement joins TRBV30 to TRBJ1-6; a possible D gene is TRBD1 (6 bases). The CDR3 runs 14 residues. Germline-derived CDR1 and CDR2 are GTSNPN and SVGIG (reference sequence). V lost 7 bases to trimming and J lost 4 bases, with 14 bases between them. This CDR3 reads CASGQRGYNSPLHF. DNA for the CDR3: TGTGCCTCGGGACAACGCGGGTATAATTCACCCCTCCACTTT.

This rearrangement joins TRBV6-6 to TRBJ1-1; D might be TRBD1 (5 bases). Germline V gene lookup returns CDR1 MNHNY and CDR2 SVGAGI (reference sequence). The CDR3 is 14 amino acids. Trimming left V 2 bases short and J 3 bases short, with 10 bases between. CDR3 amino acids: CASSYKGAYTEAFF. The DNA of the CDR3 is TGTGCCAGCAGTTACAAAGGGGCGTACACTGAAGCTTTCTTT.

This chain links TRBV2 with TRBJ2-3, with D unclear. This CDR3 is 14 amino acids long. In germline, CDR1 is SNHLY, CDR2 FYNNEI. V was shortened by 7 bases and J by 0 bases, with 11 bases between the two germline ends. The CDR3 protein is CASKQDTSTDTQYF. The CDR3 bases are TGTGCCAGCAAACAAGATACTAGCACAGATACGCAGTATTTT. Supplemented by reference TRBV2 and TRBJ2-3, the full variable domain reads EPEVTQTPSHQVTQMGQEVILRCVPISNHLYFYWYRQILGQKVEFLVSFYNNEISEKSEIFDDQFSVERPDGSNFTLKIRSTKLEDSAMYFCASKQDTSTDTQYFGPGTRLTVL.

V is TRBV7-7 and J is TRBJ2-5; D is possibly TRBD2 (5 bases). Germline CDR1 reads SSHAT; CDR2 reads FNYEAQ (reference sequence). The V end lost 5 bases, the J end lost 4 bases, and 17 bases lay between the germline ends. This CDR3 contains 15 residues. CDR3: CASSPTGITLETQYF. DNA for the CDR3: TGTGCCAGCAGCCCGACGGGGATTACGTTAGAGACCCAGTACTTC.

The chain combines TRBV5-6 with TRBJ2-3, with 14 positions matching TRBD2. J gave up 1 base and V 1 base, and 5 bases lay outside the gene matches. The CDR3 loop spans 18 amino acids. Germline lookup yields CDR1 SGHDT and CDR2 YYEEEE. CDR3 loop: CASSLFVGLAGGTDTQYF. Written as DNA, the CDR3 is TGTGCCAGCAGCTTGTTTGTGGGACTAGCGGGGGGCACAGATACGCAGTATTTT.

This chain connects TRBV4-3 to TRBJ1-3; a weak D match, TRBD1 (5 bases). The V gene's germline CDR1 is LGHNA and CDR2 YSLEER. V lost 2 bases to trimming and J lost 4 bases, with 12 bases between them. The CDR3 has 15 residues. In DNA form, the CDR3 reads TGCGCCAGCAGCCAAATCACCGGGGGGGGAAACACCATATATTTT. Translation gives CASSQITGGGNTIYF.

The chain couples TRBV7-2 to TRBJ2-3; 10 bases fit TRBD2. Losses at the gene ends were 5 bases for V and 4 bases for J; bases not matched to a gene: 15. Germline V gene sequence: CDR1 SGHTA, CDR2 FQGNSA. This CDR3 comprises 18 residues. CDR3: CASSPGERGGWVSDTQYF. The CDR3 nucleotides are TGTGCCAGCAGCCCGGGAGAGCGGGGGGGCTGGGTATCAGATACGCAGTATTTT.

This chain joins TRBV27 and TRBJ1-3; D gene uncertain. Germline CDR1 MNHEY, CDR2 SMNVEV (reference sequence). CDR3 length: 13 residues. Trimming pared 6 bases from V and 0 bases from J, leaving 6 bases between. The CDR3 is CASSHGSGNTIYF. The DNA of the CDR3 is TGTGCCAGCAGCCACGGCTCTGGAAACACCATATATTTT.

The J gene is TRBJ2-2, the V gene TRBV7-8, with D unclear. In germline, CDR1 is SGHVS, CDR2 FQNEAQ. The CDR3 sequence is 15 residues long. V was cut by 5 bases and J by 5 bases, with 15 bases left in between. This chain's CDR3 is CASSPRKDPTGELFF. CDR3 nucleotides: TGTGCCAGCAGCCCCCGGAAGGACCCTACCGGGGAGCTGTTTTTT.

The V gene is TRBV13, the J gene TRBJ2-1, with D possibly called TRBD1 or TRBD2 (5 bases each). CDR1 PRHDT and CDR2 FYEKMQ come from the germline V gene (reference sequence). V lost 0 bases, J lost 0 bases, and 12 bases lay in between. This CDR3 is built from 17 residues. CDR3 region: CASSLGRGGPSYNEQFF. In nucleotides, the CDR3 is TGTGCCAGCAGCTTAGGCCGGGGCGGACCCTCCTACAATGAGCAGTTCTTC.

The rearrangement links TRBV7-7 to TRBJ2-5; no firm D call. CDR1 SSHAT and CDR2 FNYEAQ come from the germline V gene (reference sequence). Deletions cut 5 bases from V and 4 bases from J, with 14 bases between. This CDR3 is 14 amino acids long. The CDR3 nucleotides are TGTGCCAGCAGCCCCCTTTCTCGAAGAGAGACCCAGTACTTC. As protein: CASSPLSRRETQYF.

The chain is built from TRBV28 and TRBJ1-5, with 8 bases matching TRBD1. Germline CDR1 reads MDHEN; CDR2 reads SYDVKM. CDR3 size: 13 residues. J was trimmed by 4 bases and V by 10 bases; bases with no gene match: 6. CDR3 sequence (DNA): TGTGCCACAGAAGACAGGGGTAATCAGCCCCAGCATTTT. Translated, it gives CATEDRGNQPQHF.

The chain employs TRBV7-2 and TRBJ2-7; D remains unclear. Trimming took off 3 bases at V and 3 bases at J, with 9 bases between the two ends. Germline V gives CDR1 SGHTA, CDR2 FQGNSA. This CDR3 is built from 13 residues. The CDR3 sequence: CASSLGQFYEQYF. CDR3 DNA sequence: TGTGCCAGCAGCTTGGGTCAGTTCTACGAGCAGTACTTC. Drawing the rest from reference TRBV7-2 and TRBJ2-7, the complete variable domain is GAGVSQSPSNKVTEKGKDVELRCDPISGHTALYWYRQSLGQGLEFLIYFQGNSAPDKSGLPSDRFSAERTGGSVSTLTIQRTQQEDSAVYLCASSLGQFYEQYFGPGTRLTVT.

The chain employs TRBV27 and TRBJ2-5; 9 bases match TRBD1. Germline lookup yields CDR1 MNHEY and CDR2 SMNVEV (reference sequence). The V gene end was trimmed by 2 bases and the J gene end by 1 base; junction bases not matched to a gene: 5. The CDR3 runs to 16 residues. CDR3 protein: CASSLTGTGSQETQYF. The CDR3 DNA reads as TGTGCCAGCAGTTTAACCGGGACAGGGAGCCAAGAGACCCAGTACTTC.

This chain connects TRBV7-9 to TRBJ2-5; D is possibly TRBD1 or TRBD2 (5 bases each). V was cut by 4 bases and J by 1 base, with 10 bases left in between. This CDR3 is 14 amino acids long. In germline, CDR1 is SEHNR, CDR2 FQNEAQ (reference sequence). CDR3 in amino acids: CASSSTGLQETQYF. CDR3 DNA sequence: TGTGCCAGCAGCTCAACGGGGCTCCAAGAGACCCAGTACTTC. Based on the CDR3 plus reference TRBV7-9 and TRBJ2-5, the full variable domain is DTGVSQNPRHKITKRGQNVTFRCDPISEHNRLYWYRQTLGQGPEFLTYFQNEAQLEKSRLLSDRFSAERPKGSFSTLEIQRTEQGDSAMYLCASSSTGLQETQYFGPGTRLLVL.